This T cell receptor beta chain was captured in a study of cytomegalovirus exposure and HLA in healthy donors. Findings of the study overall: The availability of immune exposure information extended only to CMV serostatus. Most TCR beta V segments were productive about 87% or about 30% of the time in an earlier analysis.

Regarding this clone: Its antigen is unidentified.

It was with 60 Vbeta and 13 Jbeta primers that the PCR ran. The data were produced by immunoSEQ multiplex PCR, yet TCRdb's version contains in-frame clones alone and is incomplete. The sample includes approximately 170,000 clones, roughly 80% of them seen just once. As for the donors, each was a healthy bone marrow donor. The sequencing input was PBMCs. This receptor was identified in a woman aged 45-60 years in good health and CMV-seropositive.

Here the CDR3 DNA reads TGTGCCAGCAGCCCCCGGGGACAGGGGTCAGATACGCAGTATTTT. Translated, it gives CASSPRGQGSDTQYF. This rearrangement joins TRBV5-5 to TRBJ2-3; TRBD1 aligns across 10 bases. The V and J ends lost 4 bases and 4 bases, in that order; junction bases with no gene match: 6. CDR1 is SGHKS and CDR2 is YYEKEE in the germline V gene (reference sequence). The CDR3 totals 15 residues. The variable domain in full, completed from reference TRBV5-5 and TRBJ2-3, reads DAGVTQSPTHLIKTRGQQVTLRCSPISGHKSVSWYQQVLGQGPQFIFQYYEKEERGRGNFPDRFSARQFPNYSSELNVNALLLGDSALYLCASSPRGQGSDTQYFGPGTRLTVL.